Sequencing of this T cell receptor (beta chain) was carried out in a study of blood T cell repertoires in COVID-19. This clone was detected only once. This CDR3 contains 19 residues. CDR1 SGDLS and CDR2 YYNGEE come from the germline V gene. With V trimmed by 0 bases and J by 4 bases, 8 bases remained unmatched. Here immunoSEQ multiplex PCR was the method, and the copy in TCRdb shows in-frame clones only, minus some. The table lists approximately 93,000 clones, 75% to 90% of them singletons. This chain connects TRBV9 to TRBJ2-3; TRBD2 matches 16 bases. The TCR originated in a man aged 50-60 years with active or convalescent COVID-19. The specimen sequenced was peripheral blood. The CDR3 spells CASSVAGLAGGPNSDTQYF. CDR3 DNA: TGTGCCAGCAGCGTAGCGGGACTAGCGGGGGGGCCGAATTCAGATACGCAGTATTTT.